Below, 16 T cell receptor beta chains from the same sample are listed, as sequenced in a study of CD8+CD57+ T cells in acquired aplastic anemia. The template used for profiling TCR beta VDJ and CDR3 was genomic DNA. MiXCR, applied by TCRdb to the reads, yields one record per CDR3 protein. The table has about 120,000 distinct CDR3 sequences, about 40% seen once; the top ten hold roughly 2.7%. Sequencing was done on patients that had shown CD8+CD57+ cell expansion by flow cytometry. Source material: sorted CD4+, CD8+, or CD8+CD57+ T cells (not recorded which) from PBMCs. Receptors were obtained from a human donor with aplastic anemia.

This clonotype appeared once. V is TRBV11-2 and J is TRBJ2-1, with 10 bases aligning to TRBD2. V gave up 3 bases and J gave up 8 bases; unmatched junction bases: 7. CDR3 length: 15 residues. Germline V CDR1 and CDR2: SGHAT, FQNNGV. In DNA, the CDR3 is TGTGCCAGCAGCTTGTCTGGGCTAGCGGGGGATGAGCAGTTCTTC. This encodes CASSLSGLAGDEQFF. Full variable domain (rest looked up from reference TRBV11-2 and TRBJ2-1): EAGVAQSPRYKIIEKRQSVAFWCNPISGHATLYWYQQILGQGPKLLIQFQNNGVVDDSQLPKDRFSAERLKGVDSTLKIQPAKLEDSAVYLCASSLSGLAGDEQFFGPGTRLTVL.

V gene TRBV24-1 combines with J gene TRBJ1-2, with TRBD1 as a possible D gene (6 bases). Trimming cost V 10 bases and J 3 bases, with 14 bases left between them. CDR1 is KGHDR, CDR2 SFDVKD, per germline. The CDR3 spans 13 residues. CDR3 protein: CATSTGTYYGYTF. The CDR3 DNA reads TGTGCCACGAGTACAGGGACCTACTATGGCTACACCTTC.

The J gene is TRBJ2-2, the V gene TRBV24-1; D is ambiguous. CDR1 and CDR2 from the germline V gene are KGHDR and SFDVKD. CDR3 length: 15 residues. Trimming removed 3 bases from V and 0 bases from J, with 7 bases in between. The CDR3 reads CATSDTVTNTGELFF. The CDR3 DNA sequence: TGTGCCACCAGTGATACAGTTACGAACACCGGGGAGCTGTTTTTT.

The V and J genes are TRBV19 and TRBJ1-1; TRBD1 matches at 9 bases. The CDR3 runs to 14 residues. Trimming cost V 7 bases and J 0 bases; bases outside gene matches: 3. CDR1 and CDR2 from the germline V gene are LNHDA and SQIVND (reference sequence). The CDR3 DNA sequence: TGTGCCAGTAATAGGGACAGGGTGAACACTGAAGCTTTCTTT. Translation: CASNRDRVNTEAFF.

There are a few counts of this clonotype. This may come from a read error, since a much larger clone is one base off. The V call is TRBV4-2, the J call TRBJ1-6; a possible D gene is TRBD1 (6 bases). Germline V gives CDR1 LGHNA, CDR2 YNFKEQ. The CDR3 runs 16 residues. CDR3 bases: TGTGCCGGCAGCCACTTATCGGGGGCGGGGAGTTCACCCCTCCACTTT. It specifies CAGSHLSGAGSSPLHF.

As to this clonotype: Because the CDR3 is missing its conserved closing phenylalanine or tryptophan, this is likely a read error. The rearrangement uses TRBV6-2 or TRBV6-3 and TRBJ2-7, with TRBD1 as a possible D gene (6 bases). Germline CDR1 is MNHEY and CDR2 is SVGEGT. The CDR3 has 16 residues. Between the trimmed V and J ends, which lost 0 bases and 3 bases, there was a span of 15 bases. The CDR3 is CASSYSSYRVGYEQYS. The CDR3 bases are TGTGCCAGCAGTTACTCTTCTTACAGGGTAGGCTACGAGCAGTACTCC.

This clonotype was detected many times. The genes are TRBV20-1 and TRBJ2-1; D gene ambiguous. CDR1 and CDR2 from the germline V gene are DFQATT and SNEGSKA (reference sequence). This CDR3 comprises 10 residues. Trimming shortened V by 6 bases and J by 8 bases, and 8 bases separated the two germline ends. This CDR3 reads CSAKRDEQFF. CDR3 coding DNA: TGCAGTGCGAAAAGAGATGAGCAGTTCTTC.

Turning to this clonotype: The junction departs from germline at one end; a sequencing error may be responsible. The V call is TRBV10-3, the J call TRBJ2-5, with 11 bases identical to TRBD1. Germline V gene sequence: CDR1 ENHRY, CDR2 SYGVKD. This CDR3 contains 16 residues. CDR3 nucleotide sequence: TGTGCCACCAGTGAAACCGGGACAGGGGGAGGAGAGACCCAGTACTTC. Encoded protein: CATSETGTGGGETQYF.

This chain uses TRBV25-1 with TRBJ2-7; 7 nucleotides agree with TRBD1. With 6 bases clipped from V and 5 bases from J, the junction kept 16 bases outside the gene matches. The CDR3 sequence is 16 residues long. Germline values: CDR1 MGHDK, CDR2 SYGVNS. In nucleotides, the CDR3 is TGTGCCAGCAGCGTTCTCAGACAGGGAAATAGGGACGAGCAGTACTTC. Its protein is CASSVLRQGNRDEQYF.

As concerns this clonotype: Mismatch with germline at one junction end may stem from a read error. As DNA, the CDR3 is TGCGCCAGCAGCCAACAGCAAAATGAGCAGTTCTTC. The encoded protein is CASSQQQNEQFF. The chain joins TRBV7-2 to TRBJ2-1, with D hard to call. The CDR3 spans 12 residues. Germline CDR1 reads SGHTA; CDR2 reads FQGNSA.

The CDR3 is CSVTRLSTDTQYF. The CDR3 nucleotides are TGCAGCGTGACACGTTTAAGCACAGATACGCAGTATTTT. This chain joins TRBV29-1 and TRBJ2-3; D gene unclear. Trimming took 6 bases from V and 0 from J, leaving 10 bases between them. The CDR3 runs 13 residues. Germline V lookup: CDR1 SQVTM, CDR2 ANQGSEA.

Only one count was recorded for this clonotype. The gene calls are TRBV10-3 and TRBJ2-7; D perhaps matches TRBD1 (5 bases). This CDR3 has 13 residues. Trimming shortened V by 4 bases and J by 3 bases, and 10 bases separated the two germline ends. CDR1 and CDR2 from the germline V gene are ENHRY and SYGVKD. The CDR3, as DNA: TGTGCCATCAGTGCACAAGGGGACTACGAGCAGTACGTC. Protein product: CAISAQGDYEQYV.

This clonotype showed up just once. The chain uses TRBV20-1 and TRBJ2-6; TRBD1 agrees at 9 bases. The J segment lost 2 bases and the V segment lost 6 bases, leaving 8 bases of the junction unmatched. The germline V gene has CDR1 DFQATT and CDR2 SNEGSKA (reference sequence). This CDR3 contains 16 residues. DNA for the CDR3: TGCAGTGCCGAAACAGGGGGCAGAACTGGGGCCAACGTCCTGACTTTC. As protein: CSAETGGRTGANVLTF.

The chain joins TRBV7-3 to TRBJ2-3; weak D call: TRBD2 (6 bases). The V gene's germline CDR1 is SGHTA and CDR2 FQGTGA. Trimming stripped 2 bases from V and 2 bases from J, with 8 bases between. The CDR3 runs to 14 residues. In DNA, the CDR3 is TGTGCCAGCAGCTTAGGCGGGGCCACAGATACGCAGTATTTT. It codes for CASSLGGATDTQYF.

This clonotype was seen ten or more times. The rearrangement links TRBV4-1 to TRBJ1-1; possible D gene TRBD1, 5 bases. Looked up from germline, CDR1 is MGHRA and CDR2 is YSYEKL. Trimming removed 0 bases at V and 1 base at J, with 12 bases between. The CDR3 is 16 amino acids. In nucleotides, the CDR3 is TGCGCCAGCAGCCAAGATTGGGGCAGGAGGAACACTGAAGCTTTCTTT. Encoded protein: CASSQDWGRRNTEAFF.

This clonotype was counted ten times or more. The genes are TRBV20-1 and TRBJ1-5, with 11 bases matching TRBD1. The CDR3 is 15 residues long. Per the germline V gene, CDR1 is DFQATT and CDR2 is SNEGSKA (reference sequence). Losses at the gene ends were 4 bases for V and 7 bases for J; bases not matched to a gene: 9. The CDR3 is CSATLSRDRGQPQHF. The DNA of the CDR3 is TGCAGTGCTACCCTTTCCCGGGACAGGGGGCAGCCCCAGCATTTT.